The entry below describes one TCR beta chain. What it binds is unknown. The CDR3 runs 15 residues. Germline assignment: CDR1 SQVTM and CDR2 ANQGSEA. V was pared by 0 bases and J by 2 bases, with 14 bases between. This sample stems from a study of post-analysis software for immune sequencing data. Unique molecular identifiers were built into the TCR beta cDNA libraries. T cells numbering about 0.9 to 10 million yielded cDNA molecules that totaled roughly 0.5 million. Each CDR3 protein is one row after TCRdb ran MiXCR on the PCR reads. The sample yields under 900,000 distinct CDR3 sequences, roughly 58% seen once. Points from the study as a whole: Compared with controls, patients had more of about 5 TRBV segments, including TRBV5-6, TRBV5-1 and TRBV20-1.

The sample taken for sequencing was blood. The rearrangement joins TRBV29-1 to TRBJ2-7; no reliable D call. The clonotype was recovered from a girl aged 10 to 17 with multiple sclerosis. CDR3 nucleotide sequence: TGCAGCGTTGAAGAAAGGGAAGGGATACCCTACGAGCAGTACTTC. It codes for CSVEEREGIPYEQYF.